This entry lists 29 T cell receptor beta chains sequenced from one sample in a study of blood T cell repertoires in COVID-19. The data were produced by immunoSEQ multiplex PCR, yet TCRdb's version contains in-frame clones alone and is incomplete. The sample includes hundreds of thousands of clones, about 88% of them seen just once. Sequencing used PBMCs or T cells enriched from blood (not recorded which). These receptors originate from a woman under 30 who had been exposed to COVID-19.

V usage is TRBV28 and J usage is TRBJ2-7, with D possibly being TRBD2 (5 bases). The germline V and J ends were trimmed by 3 bases and 0 bases, with 9 bases remaining between them. There are 14 residues in the CDR3. Germline V lookup: CDR1 MDHEN, CDR2 SYDVKM. The CDR3 is CASSLRVHSYEQYF. In nucleotides, the CDR3 is TGTGCCAGCAGTTTGAGGGTGCACTCCTACGAGCAGTACTTC.

The chain uses TRBV6-5 and TRBJ2-3; TRBD1 matches 7 bases. This CDR3 is built from 14 residues. J lost 6 bases, V lost 0 bases, and 3 bases had no gene match. CDR1 and CDR2 (germline): MNHEY, SVGAGI. The CDR3 protein is CASSYSEGADTQYF. DNA for the CDR3: TGTGCCAGCAGTTACTCAGAGGGGGCGGATACGCAGTATTTT.

The V and J genes are TRBV7-9 and TRBJ2-7; D might be TRBD1 (6 bases). The germline V gene encodes CDR1 SEHNR and CDR2 FQNEAQ (reference sequence). Between the trimmed V and J ends, which lost 11 bases and 5 bases, there was a span of 10 bases. The CDR3 sequence is 10 residues long. The CDR3 protein is CALTGNEQYF. The DNA of the CDR3 is TGTGCCCTTACAGGGAACGAGCAGTACTTC.

The V gene is TRBV7-2, the J gene TRBJ1-6; maybe TRBD1 (5 bases). Trimming shortened V by 5 bases and J by 0 bases, and 14 bases separated the two germline ends. The germline V gene encodes CDR1 SGHTA and CDR2 FQGNSA. The CDR3 consists of 17 residues. This CDR3 is CASSPRQTSSYNSPLHF. CDR3 coding DNA: TGTGCCAGCAGCCCAAGACAGACGAGCTCCTATAATTCACCCCTCCACTTT.

For this clone: Distinct nucleotide sequences in the sample also encode this CDR3. The V call is TRBV28, the J call TRBJ1-1, with a tentative D call TRBD1 (5 bases). The CDR3 sequence is 14 residues long. Germline CDR1 is MDHEN and CDR2 is SYDVKM. V was pared by 2 bases and J by 1 base, with 8 bases between. The DNA for the CDR3 is TGTGCCAGCAGTTTAGGACAACAGAACACTGAAGCTTTCTTT. Protein sequence: CASSLGQQNTEAFF.

The chain employs TRBV6-5 and TRBJ2-3, with a possible D match to TRBD1 (5 bases). CDR1 and CDR2 from the germline V gene are MNHEY and SVGAGI. V lost 0 bases to trimming and J lost 0 bases, with 7 bases between them. CDR3 size: 15 residues. The DNA of the CDR3 is TGTGCCAGCAGTTACTCCAGGGCCAGCACAGATACGCAGTATTTT. Amino acids: CASSYSRASTDTQYF.

This chain connects TRBV25-1 to TRBJ1-3; D gene unclear. V was clipped by 1 base and J by 4 bases, with 8 bases between them. From germline, CDR1 is MGHDK and CDR2 SYGVNS. The CDR3 consists of 14 residues. The CDR3 DNA reads TGTGCCAGCAGTGAATGGGCCCAGGGAAACACCATATATTTT. It specifies CASSEWAQGNTIYF.

The J gene is TRBJ2-3, the V gene TRBV3-1 (or the pseudogene TRBV3-2), with 13 positions matching TRBD2. This CDR3 is built from 19 residues. V was pared by 4 bases and J by 1 base, with 11 bases of the junction left unmatched. Germline values: CDR1 LGHDT, CDR2 YNNKEL (reference sequence). CDR3 DNA: TGTGCCAGCAGCCCCTGTCCCGGGACTAGCGGGGTGCGCACAGATACGCAGTATTTT. Protein sequence: CASSPCPGTSGVRTDTQYF.

CDR3 DNA sequence: TGTGCCAGCTCACCCGGACTAGCGGGAGCCGGGGAGCTGTTTTTT. Encoded protein: CASSPGLAGAGELFF. The genes are TRBV18 and TRBJ2-2, with TRBD2 matching 13 bases. Looked up from germline, CDR1 is KGHSH and CDR2 is LQKENI. V was pared by 3 bases and J by 6 bases, with 1 base of the junction left unmatched. This CDR3 is built from 15 residues.

The V gene is TRBV2, the J gene TRBJ1-2, with D perhaps matching TRBD1 (5 bases). Trimming left V 5 bases short and J 2 bases short, with 18 bases between. Germline-derived CDR1 and CDR2 are SNHLY and FYNNEI. This CDR3 is 16 amino acids long. CDR3 loop: CASSSIGAGANYGYTF. The DNA of the CDR3 is TGTGCCAGCAGTTCTATTGGGGCAGGCGCCAACTATGGCTACACCTTC.

The J gene is TRBJ2-3, the V gene TRBV5-1, with D maybe TRBD2 (5 bases). This CDR3 region has 15 residues. V was clipped by 4 bases and J by 0 bases, with 12 bases between them. Germline CDR1 reads SGHRS; CDR2 reads YFSETQ. CDR3 DNA sequence: TGCGCCAGCAGCGGGAGCGGAGCTAGCACAGATACGCAGTATTTT. It codes for CASSGSGASTDTQYF.

V usage is TRBV28 and J usage is TRBJ1-2, with D tentatively TRBD1 (6 bases). Per the germline V gene, CDR1 is MDHEN and CDR2 is SYDVKM. The CDR3 runs 14 residues. The ends were cut back, 6 bases at V and 5 bases at J, with 16 bases in the middle. In DNA, the CDR3 is TGTGCCAGCAGCCCGGGGGGGCTATTATATGGCTACACCTTC. Encoded protein: CASSPGGLLYGYTF.

The V and J genes are TRBV27 and TRBJ1-5, with a tentative D call TRBD1 (5 bases). Germline V gene sequence: CDR1 MNHEY, CDR2 SMNVEV (reference sequence). V was trimmed by 4 bases and J by 4 bases, leaving 11 bases between them. The CDR3 has 14 amino acids. The CDR3 DNA sequence: TGTGCCAGCAGTTCCGTGGGGCCTAATCAGCCCCAGCATTTT. Encoded protein: CASSSVGPNQPQHF.

The genes are TRBV28 and TRBJ1-1, with D uncertain. Germline values: CDR1 MDHEN, CDR2 SYDVKM. With 7 bases removed from V and 7 bases from J, the gap between germline ends came to 13 bases. The CDR3 covers 12 residues. The CDR3 is CASTSGRSEAFF. The CDR3 nucleotides are TGTGCCAGCACCTCCGGGAGGAGTGAAGCTTTCTTT.

V usage is TRBV3-1 (or the pseudogene TRBV3-2) and J usage is TRBJ1-6; TRBD1 matches at 7 bases. Germline CDR1 is LGHDT and CDR2 is YNNKEL (reference sequence). CDR3 length equals 15 residues. Trimming took 1 base from V and 11 from J; bases not matched to a gene: 8. The CDR3 sequence is CASSQVGGRGAPLHF. The DNA of the CDR3 is TGTGCCAGCAGCCAAGTAGGGGGCAGGGGAGCACCCCTCCACTTT.

CDR3 sequence reads: CASSLTSGGALSSYNEQFF. In DNA, the CDR3 is TGTGCCAGCAGCTTGACTAGCGGGGGGGCCCTAAGCTCCTACAATGAGCAGTTCTTC. The rearrangement links TRBV5-4 to TRBJ2-1; TRBD2 aligns across 13 bases. The CDR3 sequence is 19 residues long. J lost 0 bases, V lost 1 base, and 7 bases had no gene match. Germline V gene sequence: CDR1 SGHNT, CDR2 YYREEE (reference sequence).

The V gene is TRBV11-2, the J gene TRBJ1-4; tentatively, D is TRBD1 (5 bases). The CDR3 totals 13 residues. Trimming shortened V by 3 bases and J by 8 bases, and 10 bases separated the two germline ends. Germline CDR1 SGHAT, CDR2 FQNNGV. CDR3 region: CASSFWGREKLFF. CDR3 DNA: TGTGCCAGCAGCTTCTGGGGGAGGGAAAAACTGTTTTTT.

This chain uses TRBV12-3 or TRBV12-4 with TRBJ1-5; D may be TRBD1 (6 bases). CDR3 length: 13 residues. Trimming removed 6 bases from V and 5 bases from J, with 11 bases in between. CDR3 bases: TGTGCCAGCAGGCGGGCAGGGGATCAGCCCCAGCATTTT. As protein: CASRRAGDQPQHF.

The V and J genes are TRBV7-9 and TRBJ2-7; D unresolved. Germline assignment: CDR1 SEHNR and CDR2 FQNEAQ (reference sequence). This CDR3 spans 15 amino acids. Trimming shortened V by 2 bases and J by 0 bases, and 11 bases separated the two germline ends. The CDR3 nucleotides are TGTGCCAGCAGCTTACAAGGAACGGGCTCCTACGAGCAGTACTTC. Protein: CASSLQGTGSYEQYF.

The chain has TRBV27 and TRBJ2-1, with 11 bases matching TRBD2. CDR1 and CDR2 from the germline V gene are MNHEY and SMNVEV (reference sequence). Trimming cost V 0 bases and J 7 bases; bases outside gene matches: 8. The CDR3 consists of 17 residues. The CDR3 reads CASSLSIATSGTNEQFF. CDR3 bases: TGTGCCAGCAGTTTATCGATCGCGACTAGCGGGACTAATGAGCAGTTCTTC.

The chain couples TRBV4-3 to TRBJ2-7; weak D call: TRBD2 (6 bases). Trimming shortened V by 1 base and J by 0 bases, and 10 bases separated the two germline ends. The CDR3 runs to 15 residues. CDR1 LGHNA and CDR2 YSLEER come from the germline V gene. CDR3 bases: TGCGCCAGCAGCCAAGCACTAGCTGACTCCTACGAGCAGTACTTC. Amino acid sequence: CASSQALADSYEQYF.

V usage is TRBV6-6 and J usage is TRBJ2-3, with a tentative D call TRBD1 (6 bases). Trimming left V 2 bases short and J 5 bases short, with 11 bases between. The germline gives CDR1 MNHNY, CDR2 SVGAGI (reference sequence). CDR3 length: 14 amino acids. In DNA form, the CDR3 reads TGTGCCAGCAGTTACGGTGGGGGCGGAGATACGCAGTATTTT. Residues: CASSYGGGGDTQYF.

This clone was observed once. Within the sample, other DNA sequences also encode this same CDR3. The rearrangement joins TRBV7-2 to TRBJ2-7, with D possibly TRBD2 on 6 matching bases. Trimming removed 7 bases from V and 2 bases from J, with 12 bases in between. CDR3 size: 13 residues. Germline CDR1 reads SGHTA; CDR2 reads FQGNSA. DNA of the CDR3: TGTGCCAGCAACCCGGGGGTTCCCTACGAGCAGTACTTC. The encoded protein is CASNPGVPYEQYF. Based on the CDR3 plus reference TRBV7-2 and TRBJ2-7, the full variable domain is GAGVSQSPSNKVTEKGKDVELRCDPISGHTALYWYRQSLGQGLEFLIYFQGNSAPDKSGLPSDRFSAERTGGSVSTLTIQRTQQEDSAVYLCASNPGVPYEQYFGPGTRLTVT.

The chain is built from TRBV10-3 and TRBJ1-6; weak D call: TRBD1 (5 bases). Germline CDR1 reads ENHRY; CDR2 reads SYGVKD. This CDR3 contains 14 residues. Trimming shortened V by 6 bases and J by 7 bases, and 13 bases separated the two germline ends. The CDR3 sequence: CAIRIDSGNSPLHF. CDR3 bases: TGTGCCATCAGAATCGACAGCGGGAATTCACCCCTCCACTTT.

The chain couples TRBV7-8 to TRBJ1-6; D might be TRBD1 (6 bases). Looked up from germline, CDR1 is SGHVS and CDR2 is FQNEAQ. This CDR3 spans 15 amino acids. The V end was cut by 2 bases, the J end by 7 bases, with 12 bases between. This CDR3 is CASSLNNRVNSPLHF. CDR3 DNA: TGTGCCAGCAGCTTAAATAACAGGGTGAATTCACCCCTCCACTTT.

V usage is TRBV7-2 and J usage is TRBJ2-7, with TRBD1 identical over 7 bases. The CDR3 sequence is 13 residues long. Germline CDR1 and CDR2: SGHTA and FQGNSA. The junction had 2 bases not matched to a gene; V was cut back by 1 base and J by 5 bases. The CDR3 loop reads CASSLVDRDEQYF. In nucleotides, the CDR3 is TGTGCCAGCAGCTTAGTAGACAGGGACGAGCAGTACTTC.

The rearrangement joins TRBV28 to TRBJ1-3; no clear D. This CDR3 contains 14 residues. Trimming stripped 3 bases from V and 3 bases from J, with 9 bases between. Germline V gene sequence: CDR1 MDHEN, CDR2 SYDVKM. Here the CDR3 reads CASSFQVHGNTIYF. As DNA, the CDR3 is TGTGCCAGCAGTTTCCAGGTTCATGGAAACACCATATATTTT.

This chain connects TRBV28 to TRBJ2-3; D is perhaps TRBD2 (6 bases). The germline V gene encodes CDR1 MDHEN and CDR2 SYDVKM. The CDR3 covers 15 residues. Between the trimmed V and J ends, which lost 5 bases and 4 bases, there was a span of 16 bases. The CDR3 sequence is CASSPPPGVSDTQYF. Here the CDR3 DNA reads TGTGCCAGCAGTCCACCCCCGGGAGTCTCAGATACGCAGTATTTT.

The chain employs TRBV11-3 and TRBJ2-2; D is unclear. Germline V gives CDR1 SGHNT, CDR2 YENEEA. CDR3 size: 12 residues. V dropped 8 bases and J dropped 4 bases, with 8 bases sitting between them. CDR3 in amino acids: CASGEVTGELFF. The CDR3 DNA follows: TGTGCCAGCGGTGAGGTCACCGGGGAGCTGTTTTTT.